Sequencing of this TCR beta chain was carried out in a study of CD8 T cells in Susac syndrome. Germline V gene data show CDR1 as DFQATT and CDR2 as SNEGSKA (reference sequence). V was cut by 5 bases and J by 8 bases, with 18 bases left in between. The CDR3 runs to 13 residues. Roughly 0.45 to 1 ug RNA was reverse transcribed with random hexamers. TCR beta CDR3 was amplified by immunoSEQ multiplex PCR. This amplification extended across 54 Vbeta and 13 Jbeta segments. MiXCR, run by TCRdb on the immunoSEQ multiplex PCR reads, gives a single entry per CDR3 protein. This table has 160,000 or so distinct CDR3 sequences, 90% to 95% appearing once.

The sequencing sample was made of CD4+ T cells from PBMCs. The gene calls are TRBV20-1 and TRBJ1-1, with D unclear. The clonotype originates from a human donor in good health. Here the CDR3 reads CSAFETSWAEAFF. In nucleotides, the CDR3 is TGCAGTGCTTTTGAGACCTCGTGGGCCGAAGCTTTCTTT.